This T cell receptor (beta chain) derives from a study of blood T cell repertoires in COVID-19. Study details: The samples span acute and convalescent COVID-19 from the United States, Italy and Spain. PBMCs, B-cell-depleted T cells, or T cells were the source of the cDNA or gDNA that made up the material.

The CDR3 covers 18 residues. V lost 5 bases, J lost 5 bases, and 17 bases stayed unmatched. Germline CDR1 is SEHNR and CDR2 is FQNEAQ (reference sequence). Only in-frame clones appear in the TCRdb table, and some are missing; sequencing was by immunoSEQ multiplex PCR. The sample shows about 46,000 clones, 87% of them seen only once. The sample was peripheral blood. The TCR originated in a human donor in a cohort sampled during active COVID-19. The chain uses TRBV7-9 and TRBJ2-5, with 10 bases fitting TRBD2. The CDR3 region is CASSPDLAGGPSRETQYF. CDR3 nucleotide sequence: TGTGCCAGCAGCCCAGACTTAGCGGGGGGCCCGTCAAGGGAGACCCAGTACTTC.